These T cell receptor beta chains were read from a single sample in a study of blood T cell repertoires in COVID-19. The data were produced by immunoSEQ multiplex PCR, yet TCRdb's version contains in-frame clones alone and is incomplete. The top ten hold around 2.1% of the sample, which has around 50,000 clones, roughly 90% seen once. Sequencing was performed on peripheral blood. These receptor sequences come from a human donor in a cohort sampled during active COVID-19. CDR3s include the opening cysteine and the closing phenylalanine or tryptophan.

>TRBV9|TRBJ2-3
CASSVATGGTDTQYF
>TRBV19|TRBJ2-3
CASSIRDTDTQYF
>TRBV7-8|TRBJ2-7
CASSQRQSLDYEQYF
>TRBV6-2/TRBV6-3|TRBJ2-1
CASSQAIPIASYNEQFF
>TRBV5-1|TRBJ2-3
CASSLPSAGATDTQYF
>TRBV11-2|TRBJ2-3
CASSQQPGQGTDTQYF
>TRBV11-1|TRBJ2-7
CASSQTSGETYEQYF
>TRBV28|TRBJ2-2
CASSLAGTGTGELFF
>TRBV4-1|TRBJ1-1
CASSQRGTGTNTEAFF
>TRBV18|TRBJ1-5
CASSLQGWSQPQHF
>TRBV28|TRBJ2-5
CASRVGLALETQYF
>TRBV2|TRBJ1-6
CASSEVDPRSGNSPLHF
>TRBV21-1|TRBJ2-2
CASSPRPQIRELFF
>TRBV9|TRBJ2-1
CASSVAVAGLGQFF
>TRBV24-1|TRBJ1-2
CATSDSGTGFYGYTF
>TRBV10-1|TRBJ2-1
CASSDSTGFDEQFF
>TRBV14|TRBJ1-3
CASSRSRVGLSGNTIYF
>TRBV5-6|TRBJ1-6
CASSFRDREYSPLHF
>TRBV5-1|TRBJ1-3
CASSPRGGTGNTIYF
>TRBV18|TRBJ2-7
CASSPARASGEARQYF
>TRBV11-2|TRBJ1-1
CASTLDRDTEAFF
>TRBV28|TRBJ1-2
CASSFGDRSYGYTF
>TRBV28|TRBJ2-1
CASSFLRNEQFF
>TRBV27|TRBJ1-5
CASSWDSENSNQPQHF
>TRBV27|TRBJ2-3
CASSFRRGNTDTQYF
>TRBV28|TRBJ1-4
CASSRGQGNEKLFF
>TRBV24-1|TRBJ2-7
CATSDPGTGVHEQYF
>TRBV6-2/TRBV6-3|TRBJ2-3
CASSPDPGQGTDTQYF
>TRBV2|TRBJ1-5
CASSPLREDPDQPQHF
>TRBV6-6|TRBJ1-1
CASSPTGQGATTEAFF